The 21 T cell receptor beta chains given below trace back to one sample, sequenced in a study of beta chain features in type 1 diabetes (dated by TCRdb to 2017 to 2018). The protocol used for the library was the immunoSEQ multiplex PCR assay. The entire isolated RNA was reverse transcribed using the High Capacity cDNA Reverse Transcription Kit, and thus expressed TCRB transcripts were sequenced. This is the immuneACCESS table as TCRdb keeps it, with only in-frame sequences that have V and J called. A part of the clones is gone; compared with another copy, unresolved V genes explain less than half, and the rest is unexplained. This sample has about 150,000 clones in its table, and about a tenth of those were observed once. The top ten clonotypes cover 0.45% to 0.5% of the sample. Here is what the overall study found, with its caveats: In all four CD4+ subsets, TCRB CDR3 length was moderately but significantly shorter in type 1 diabetes patients.

Their recognized antigens are unknown. Sequencing was done on a sample of central memory CD4+ T cells from blood. These receptors were collected from a man aged 25-40 years with type 1 diabetes.

This clone has only a few counts. This chain connects TRBV7-9 to TRBJ2-1, with 13 bases matching TRBD2. The V gene's germline CDR1 is SEHNR and CDR2 FQNEAQ (reference sequence). V lost 5 bases to trimming and J lost 10 bases; unmatched junction nucleotides: 14. CDR3 size: 17 residues. As DNA, the CDR3 is TGTGCCAGCAGCCGGACTAGCGGGAGTGTTGGTCTCGGGGAGCAGTTCTTC. Translated: CASSRTSGSVGLGEQFF.

CDR3 residues: CAWREPGAGETQYF. CDR3 nucleotides: TGTGCCTGGAGGGAACCTGGGGCGGGGGAGACCCAGTACTTC. The rearrangement joins TRBV30 to TRBJ2-5; D perhaps matches TRBD2 (6 bases). Trimming pared 3 bases from V and 5 bases from J, leaving 16 bases between. This CDR3 comprises 14 residues. CDR1 and CDR2 (germline): GTSNPN, SVGIG (reference sequence).

The chain couples TRBV7-3 to TRBJ2-4; tentatively, D is TRBD1 (6 bases). The CDR3 contains 14 residues. V dropped 5 bases and J dropped 12 bases, with 20 bases sitting between them. Germline CDR1 is SGHTA and CDR2 is FQGTGA. This chain's CDR3 is CASSEGVGSNAQYF. CDR3 nucleotides: TGTGCCAGCAGCGAGGGGGTCGGCAGTAACGCTCAGTACTTC.

This clone turned up a few times. The J gene is TRBJ1-2, the V gene TRBV5-1, with 11 nucleotides matching TRBD1. Looked up from germline, CDR1 is SGHRS and CDR2 is YFSETQ. This CDR3 is built from 15 residues. The V and J ends lost 0 bases and 6 bases, in that order; junction bases with no gene match: 4. DNA of the CDR3: TGCGCCAGCAGCTTGGGGACAGGGGGCCTCGATGGCTACACCTTC. This encodes CASSLGTGGLDGYTF.

This clone has more than one count but fewer than ten. This chain links TRBV10-3 with TRBJ2-1, with D possibly matching TRBD1 (5 bases). The V gene lost 3 bases and the J gene lost 9 bases, with 21 bases spanning the gap. The V gene's germline CDR1 is ENHRY and CDR2 SYGVKD. The CDR3 extends over 16 amino acids. The CDR3 nucleotides are TGTGCCATCAGTGAAGAAGGCTTCAGACAGTACGGTGAGCAGTTCTTC. Translated, it gives CAISEEGFRQYGEQFF.

This clone was observed a handful of times. The V gene is TRBV9, the J gene TRBJ2-1, with 7 bases fitting TRBD2. The V segment lost 4 bases and the J segment 7 bases; nucleotides outside the gene matches: 14. Germline V gene sequence: CDR1 SGDLS, CDR2 YYNGEE. The CDR3 is made up of 16 amino acids. The CDR3 spells CASSPLGWGGLNEQFF. For the CDR3, the DNA is TGTGCCAGCAGCCCCTTGGGCTGGGGAGGGTTAAATGAGCAGTTCTTC.

As for this clone: The junction departs from germline at one end; a sequencing error may be responsible. The chain combines TRBV6-4 with TRBJ2-1, with a possible D match to TRBD1 (6 bases). The germline CDR1 and CDR2 sequences are MRHNA and SNTAGT. The CDR3 contains 11 residues. The CDR3 sequence is CASSHRDKKLF. The CDR3 nucleotides read TGTGCCAGCAGTCACCGGGACAAAAAGCTCTTC.

The chain uses TRBV10-3 and TRBJ1-4, with D possibly matching TRBD1 (6 bases). The germline V and J ends were trimmed by 2 bases and 6 bases, with 10 bases remaining between them. CDR1 is ENHRY and CDR2 is SYGVKD in the germline V gene. The CDR3 has 14 residues. The CDR3 loop is CAISEQGGDEKLFF. CDR3 coding DNA: TGTGCCATCAGTGAGCAAGGGGGGGATGAAAAACTGTTTTTT.

The CDR3 DNA follows: TGTGCCAGCAGTGCCGGCTATGGCTACACCTTC. This gives the protein CASSAGYGYTF. V and J are TRBV6-4 and TRBJ1-2, with unresolved D. The CDR3 is 11 residues long. V lost 4 bases and J lost 4, with 4 bases in between. CDR1 is MRHNA, CDR2 SNTAGT, per germline.

This clone has only a few counts. The genes are TRBV18 and TRBJ2-1, with TRBD2 matching 16 bases. Trimming removed 3 bases from V and 10 bases from J; junction bases left unmatched: 0. The V gene's germline CDR1 is KGHSH and CDR2 LQKENI. There are 14 residues in the CDR3. The DNA for the CDR3 is TGTGCCAGCTCACCGGGACTAGCGGGAGGGGAGCAGTTCTTC. Translated: CASSPGLAGGEQFF.

The chain combines TRBV6-6 with TRBJ2-1; a possible D gene is TRBD1 (5 bases). Per germline, CDR1 MNHNY and CDR2 SVGAGI (reference sequence). The CDR3 extends over 14 amino acids. The ends were cut back, 2 bases at V and 8 bases at J, with 13 bases in the middle. As DNA, the CDR3 is TGTGCCAGCAGTTACCTGACAGTATCCGATGAGCAGTTCTTC. It specifies CASSYLTVSDEQFF.

The table lists this clone with a few counts. The chain is built from TRBV12-5 and TRBJ2-1; the D gene is possibly TRBD1 (6 bases). The CDR3 has 13 amino acids. The germline V gene has CDR1 LGHNT and CDR2 FRNRAP. V lost 6 bases, J lost 10 bases, and 16 bases lay in between. CDR3 sequence: CASGTGSGREQFF. CDR3 in DNA: TGTGCTAGTGGAACAGGGTCAGGTCGGGAGCAGTTCTTC.

V and J are TRBV11-3 and TRBJ2-7; D remains unclear. V lost 6 bases and J 0 bases, leaving 9 bases between the germline ends. The V gene's germline CDR1 is SGHNT and CDR2 YENEEA. This CDR3 has 13 amino acids. The CDR3 DNA is TGTGCCAGCAGTAGAGACTCCTCCTACGAGCAGTACTTC. Translation gives CASSRDSSYEQYF.

About this clone: Other DNA sequences in this specimen translate into the identical CDR3. This sequence joins TRBV6-5 and TRBJ1-1, with 9 bases aligning to TRBD1. V shed 0 bases, J shed 3 bases, and the junction held 2 bases outside the gene matches. The germline V gene has CDR1 MNHEY and CDR2 SVGAGI. The CDR3 is 15 residues long. The CDR3 reads CASSYSRTGDTEAFF. The DNA for the CDR3 is TGTGCCAGCAGTTACTCTCGGACAGGGGACACTGAAGCTTTCTTT.

In its sample, this clone was seen a few times. This CDR3 is also generated by other DNA sequences in the sample. The chain links TRBV27 to TRBJ1-5; D might be TRBD1 (6 bases). The V gene lost 2 bases and the J gene lost 0 bases, with 17 bases spanning the gap. Germline CDR1 and CDR2: MNHEY and SMNVEV (reference sequence). This CDR3 contains 18 residues. The CDR3 reads CASSLRGTSGYSNQPQHF. The CDR3 DNA reads TGTGCCAGCAGTTTAAGGGGGACATCTGGGTATAGCAATCAGCCCCAGCATTTT.

The V call is TRBV29-1, the J call TRBJ2-3, with 15 bases lining up with TRBD2. Germline CDR1 reads SQVTM; CDR2 reads ANQGSEA. The CDR3 has 14 amino acids. The junction had 5 bases not matched to a gene; V was cut back by 7 bases and J by 6 bases. The CDR3 region has the DNA TGCAGCGGGGGACTAGCGGGAGGACGGGATACGCAGTATTTT. Translated: CSGGLAGGRDTQYF.

The chain has TRBV2 and TRBJ2-3; D call uncertain. The V gene lost 6 bases and the J gene lost 5 bases, with 9 bases spanning the gap. CDR3 length: 12 amino acids. CDR1 and CDR2 from the germline V gene are SNHLY and FYNNEI. The CDR3 DNA follows: TGTGCCAGCAGCCCTACCGGAGATACGCAGTATTTT. Its protein product is CASSPTGDTQYF. Looking up the rest from reference TRBV2 and TRBJ2-3 gives the full variable domain: EPEVTQTPSHQVTQMGQEVILRCVPISNHLYFYWYRQILGQKVEFLVSFYNNEISEKSEIFDDQFSVERPDGSNFTLKIRSTKLEDSAMYFCASSPTGDTQYFGPGTRLTVL.

This clone was counted between two and nine times. The chain combines TRBV4-2 with TRBJ2-1; D is perhaps TRBD2 (5 bases). With 1 base removed from V and 9 bases from J, the gap between germline ends came to 16 bases. Germline values: CDR1 LGHNA, CDR2 YNFKEQ. The CDR3 extends over 15 amino acids. The CDR3 protein is CASSQGERMDTEQFF. Written as DNA, the CDR3 is TGTGCCAGCAGCCAAGGGGAGCGGATGGATACTGAGCAGTTCTTC.

This clone has more than one count but fewer than ten. The J gene is TRBJ1-5, the V gene TRBV4-3, with 9 bases lining up with TRBD1. CDR3 length: 15 amino acids. Germline-derived CDR1 and CDR2 are LGHNA and YSLEER. With 0 bases clipped from V and 7 bases from J, the junction kept 4 bases outside the gene matches. Here the CDR3 reads CASSQDQTGGQPQHF. CDR3 nucleotides: TGCGCCAGCAGCCAAGATCAGACAGGGGGACAGCCCCAGCATTTT.

The rearrangement links TRBV18 to TRBJ1-1, with TRBD1 as a possible D gene (5 bases). The V end was cut by 2 bases, the J end by 0 bases, with 10 bases between. Germline V gene data show CDR1 as KGHSH and CDR2 as LQKENI. The CDR3 is 15 amino acids. The CDR3 sequence is CASSPEQGMNTEAFF. Written as DNA, the CDR3 is TGTGCCAGCTCACCAGAGCAGGGAATGAACACTGAAGCTTTCTTT.

The rearrangement joins TRBV5-6 to TRBJ2-1; 7 bases line up with TRBD2. Germline V gives CDR1 SGHDT, CDR2 YYEEEE. V lost 0 bases, J lost 3 bases, and 3 bases stayed unmatched. This CDR3 has 15 amino acids. CDR3 amino acids: CASSLVSGNYNEQFF. CDR3 coding DNA: TGTGCCAGCAGCTTGGTGAGCGGGAACTACAATGAGCAGTTCTTC.